This passage covers 7 T cell receptor beta chains from one sample sequenced in a study of Tregs in tolerant kidney transplant recipients. The table came from immunoSEQ multiplex PCR; TCRdb's copy has only in-frame clones and leaves some out. The sample includes tens of thousands of clones, under 95% of them seen just once. Sequencing used Tregs from blood. The receptors derive from a human donor in good health.

This clone was seen once. The gene calls are TRBV7-8 and TRBJ1-2, with no clear D. The CDR3 spans 17 residues. Germline assignment: CDR1 SGHVS and CDR2 FQNEAQ. V was trimmed by 5 bases and J by 4 bases, leaving 23 bases between them. CDR3 coding DNA: TGTGCCAGCAGCCCTGAGCAGCTTACCCGAAAGACCTATGGCTACACCTTC. This encodes CASSPEQLTRKTYGYTF.

The J gene is TRBJ2-1, the V gene TRBV6-1; maybe TRBD1 (5 bases). CDR1 and CDR2 from the germline V gene are MNHNS and SASEGT. The ends were cut back, 2 bases at V and 0 bases at J, with 8 bases in the middle. This CDR3 spans 15 amino acids. The chain's CDR3 is CASSEFDSSYNEQFF. Written as DNA, the CDR3 is TGTGCCAGCAGTGAATTCGACAGCTCCTACAATGAGCAGTTCTTC.

The V and J genes are TRBV15 and TRBJ2-7, with D tentatively TRBD1 (6 bases). The length of the CDR3 is 16 residues. V dropped 1 base and J dropped 7 bases, with 20 bases sitting between them. Germline CDR1 is LNHNV and CDR2 is YYDKDF (reference sequence). CDR3 sequence: CATSRVQGRFPEEQYF. The CDR3 coding sequence is TGTGCCACCAGCAGAGTACAGGGCCGCTTTCCGGAAGAGCAGTACTTC.

The chain joins TRBV11-2 to TRBJ1-3; the D gene is possibly TRBD1 (5 bases). Germline CDR1 and CDR2: SGHAT and FQNNGV. Trimming shortened V by 6 bases and J by 1 base, and 13 bases separated the two germline ends. The CDR3 runs 15 residues. The CDR3 sequence is CASRSIRGSGNTIYF. The DNA of the CDR3 is TGTGCCAGCAGATCGATCCGGGGGTCTGGAAACACCATATATTTT.

The rearrangement joins TRBV4-2 to TRBJ2-4, with D possibly being TRBD1 (5 bases). The CDR3 loop spans 15 amino acids. CDR1 and CDR2 from the germline V gene are LGHNA and YNFKEQ. V gave up 0 bases and J gave up 6 bases, with 12 bases separating them. CDR3 protein: CASSQEGAARNIQYF. CDR3 in DNA: TGTGCCAGCAGCCAAGAAGGGGCAGCTCGAAACATTCAGTACTTC.

The V and J genes are TRBV7-9 and TRBJ2-5; D is ambiguous. Trimming removed 0 bases from V and 1 base from J, with 12 bases in between. This CDR3 has 16 residues. CDR1 is SEHNR and CDR2 is FQNEAQ in the germline V gene (reference sequence). In DNA, the CDR3 is TGTGCCAGCAGCTTAGCGCATTTAGTCCTCCAAGAGACCCAGTACTTC. It is translated as CASSLAHLVLQETQYF.

The gene calls are TRBV18 and TRBJ2-7; TRBD1 aligns across 8 bases. The germline gives CDR1 KGHSH, CDR2 LQKENI. V gave up 6 bases and J gave up 7 bases; unmatched junction bases: 5. The CDR3 has 12 residues. The CDR3 protein is CASSPTGGEQYF. DNA of the CDR3: TGTGCCAGCTCTCCTACAGGGGGTGAGCAGTACTTC.